The 27 T cell receptor beta chains below were found in one sample sequenced in a study of early T cells in non-severe SARS-CoV-2 infection. TCRdb reprocessed the 5' RACE reads via MiXCR and lists one record per CDR3 protein. The sample contains 90,000 to 120,000 distinct CDR3 sequences, 11% of which appear only once. Sequencing input: whole blood. Receptors were obtained from an adult who was a healthcare worker with PCR-confirmed SARS-CoV-2 infection or an uninfected control (not recorded which).

The V gene is TRBV28, the J gene TRBJ2-1; 9 nucleotides line up with TRBD2. Germline CDR1 MDHEN, CDR2 SYDVKM. This CDR3 is built from 15 residues. After removal of 5 bases from V and 2 bases from J, the junction contained 4 bases not matched to a gene. For the CDR3, the DNA is TGTGCCAGCAGTATAGCGGGAGTTCCCTACAATGAGCAGTTCTTC. Translated: CASSIAGVPYNEQFF.

Ten or more counts support this clonotype. The rearrangement uses TRBV12-5 and TRBJ2-3, with D perhaps matching TRBD2 (7 bases). V dropped 3 bases and J dropped 4 bases, with 8 bases sitting between them. Germline V gene lookup returns CDR1 LGHNT and CDR2 FRNRAP. This CDR3 contains 13 residues. In DNA, the CDR3 is TGTGCTAGTGGTTTAGGGGGGGCAGATACGCAGTATTTT. Protein: CASGLGGADTQYF.

The table lists this clonotype with many counts. The chain couples TRBV6-5 to TRBJ2-1; tentative D call: TRBD2 (6 bases). The CDR3 has 13 amino acids. Per the germline V gene, CDR1 is MNHEY and CDR2 is SVGAGI. V was cut by 3 bases and J by 8 bases, with 11 bases left in between. CDR3 in DNA: TGTGCCAGCAGTTATCGCGGGGTAGATGAGCAGTTCTTC. Amino acids: CASSYRGVDEQFF.

CDR3 region: CASSPGLSLVDNEQFF. The CDR3 region has the DNA TGTGCCAGCAGCCCTGGGCTATCGTTGGTCGACAATGAGCAGTTCTTC. The chain is built from TRBV5-6 and TRBJ2-1; no firm D call. V lost 4 bases to trimming and J lost 5 bases, with 19 bases between them. The CDR3 is 16 residues long. Per germline, CDR1 SGHDT and CDR2 YYEEEE.

This clonotype was counted ten times or more. The rearrangement joins TRBV6-2 or TRBV6-3 to TRBJ1-5, with D unresolved. In germline, CDR1 is MNHEY, CDR2 SVGEGT. Trimming shortened V by 5 bases and J by 8 bases, and 16 bases separated the two germline ends. This CDR3 contains 14 residues. The CDR3 DNA follows: TGTGCCAGCAGTCACCCCACAGCGTCTAAGCCCCAGCATTTT. Protein product: CASSHPTASKPQHF.

This clonotype was observed a few times. The chain carries TRBV25-1 and TRBJ2-5; 14 bases are shared with TRBD2. V gave up 6 bases and J gave up 4 bases; unmatched junction bases: 4. CDR3 length equals 15 residues. Germline lookup yields CDR1 MGHDK and CDR2 SYGVNS. The CDR3 bases are TGTGCCAGCAGCGGGACTAGCGGGAGCTCAGAGACCCAGTACTTC. It translates to CASSGTSGSSETQYF.

J is TRBJ1-5 and V is TRBV24-1; 9 bases map to TRBD1. J gave up 2 bases and V 5 bases, and 3 bases lay outside the gene matches. CDR1 and CDR2 (germline): KGHDR, SFDVKD. This CDR3 spans 15 amino acids. CDR3 sequence (DNA): TGTGCCACCAGTGCGGGACAGGGAGGCAATCAGCCCCAGCATTTT. The encoded protein is CATSAGQGGNQPQHF.

Ten or more counts support this clonotype. The chain links TRBV18 to TRBJ2-1, with D uncertain. CDR3 size: 13 residues. V lost 3 bases to trimming and J lost 8 bases, with 11 bases between them. From germline, CDR1 is KGHSH and CDR2 LQKENI. The CDR3 loop reads CASSPFRPDEQFF. CDR3 in DNA: TGTGCCAGCTCACCCTTCAGGCCAGATGAGCAGTTCTTC.

This clonotype was counted many times. This sequence joins TRBV12-3 or TRBV12-4 and TRBJ2-1; D may match TRBD1 or TRBD2 (5 bases each). The CDR3 spans 11 residues. The V and J ends lost 6 bases and 15 bases respectively, with 15 bases between them. CDR3 bases: TGTGCCAGCAGCCACGGGACCCCGGGGTTCTTC. It encodes CASSHGTPGFF.

This chain links TRBV18 with TRBJ1-1; D is perhaps TRBD1 (5 bases). The CDR3 consists of 15 residues. CDR1 and CDR2 (germline): KGHSH, LQKENI. V gave up 6 bases and J gave up 3 bases, with 17 bases separating them. The CDR3 sequence is CASSRGVASDTEAFF. The DNA of the CDR3 is TGTGCCAGCTCCCGGGGCGTAGCCTCGGACACTGAAGCTTTCTTT.

The chain combines TRBV5-6 with TRBJ1-2; no clear D gene. The CDR3 runs 13 residues. The ends were cut back, 0 bases at V and 0 bases at J, with 3 bases in the middle. Germline CDR1 is SGHDT and CDR2 is YYEEEE. The CDR3 loop is CASSLDANYGYTF. For the CDR3, the DNA is TGTGCCAGCAGCTTGGACGCTAACTATGGCTACACCTTC.

This clonotype came up many times. The V gene is TRBV28, the J gene TRBJ1-1; 12 nucleotides agree with TRBD1. Germline trimming cut 8 bases from V and 9 bases from J; bases unmatched to any gene: 4. The V gene's germline CDR1 is MDHEN and CDR2 SYDVKM. This CDR3 comprises 12 residues. CDR3 protein: CASHRDRGQAFF. The CDR3 bases are TGTGCCAGCCACCGGGACAGGGGGCAAGCTTTCTTT. The whole variable domain, remainder taken from reference TRBV28 and TRBJ1-1, is DVKVTQSSRYLVKRTGEKVFLECVQDMDHENMFWYRQDPGLGLRLIYFSYDVKMKEKGDIPEGYSVSREKKERFSLILESASTNQTSMYLCASHRDRGQAFFGQGTRLTVV.

This clonotype has ten or more counts. Mismatch with germline at one junction end may stem from a read error. The chain couples TRBV7-2 to TRBJ2-7, with 7 bases fitting TRBD2. Per germline, CDR1 SGHTA and CDR2 FQGNSA. CDR3 length equals 15 residues. The CDR3 here is CASSLAAATPYEQYF. CDR3 bases: TGTGCCAGCAGCCTAGCGGCCGCCACCCCCTACGAGCAGTACTTC.

This chain joins TRBV20-1 and TRBJ2-7; weak D call: TRBD2 (7 bases). Germline lookup yields CDR1 DFQATT and CDR2 SNEGSKA (reference sequence). The CDR3 covers 16 residues. The V gene lost 4 bases and the J gene lost 7 bases, with 26 bases spanning the gap. CDR3 sequence (DNA): TGCAGTGCTAAACAAATCCGGGCGGGGGCCCCTTGGGAGCAGTACTTC. Its protein is CSAKQIRAGAPWEQYF.

This clonotype was observed a few times. The rearrangement joins TRBV12-3 or TRBV12-4 to TRBJ2-5, with TRBD2 identical over 8 bases. CDR3 size: 16 residues. V shed 6 bases and J 5 bases; nucleotides not matched to a gene: 14. The CDR3: CASSPTRDTGGETQYF. The CDR3, as DNA: TGTGCCAGCAGCCCGACCCGGGACACGGGGGGGGAGACCCAGTACTTC.

The chain uses TRBV12-3 or TRBV12-4 and TRBJ1-4; 9 bases line up with TRBD1. The V gene end was trimmed by 5 bases and the J gene end by 10 bases; junction bases not matched to a gene: 8. This CDR3 is 14 amino acids long. The CDR3 region has the DNA TGTGCCAGCAGTGTCGGGACAGGGATAAGAAAACTGTTTTTT. Its translation: CASSVGTGIRKLFF.

In this sample, this clonotype turned up a few times. The J gene is TRBJ1-2, the V gene TRBV19; no firm D call. Germline values: CDR1 LNHDA, CDR2 SQIVND (reference sequence). The CDR3 covers 13 residues. V was clipped by 1 base and J by 3 bases, with 6 bases between them. The CDR3 spells CASSIGVDYGYTF. CDR3 coding DNA: TGTGCCAGTAGTATAGGAGTGGACTATGGCTACACCTTC.

This clonotype was recorded a few times. V usage is TRBV24-1 and J usage is TRBJ2-3; 9 nucleotides align to TRBD1. V trimming: 1 base; J trimming: 3 bases; junction bases outside the gene matches: 1. Germline loops: CDR1 KGHDR, CDR2 SFDVKD. The CDR3 extends over 15 amino acids. The CDR3 is CATSDLGQGTDTQYF. CDR3 bases: TGTGCCACCAGTGATTTAGGACAGGGGACAGATACGCAGTATTTT.

This clonotype was observed a handful of times. This rearrangement joins TRBV11-3 to TRBJ2-2; 7 bases are a match to TRBD2. The CDR3 sequence is 15 residues long. Germline CDR1 is SGHNT and CDR2 is YENEEA. Germline trimming cut 1 base from V and 6 bases from J; bases unmatched to any gene: 5. The CDR3 DNA sequence: TGTGCCAGCAGCTTAGGGCGGGAGTCGGCCGGGGAGCTGTTTTTT. It codes for CASSLGRESAGELFF.

V and J are TRBV20-1 and TRBJ2-7; 9 bases match TRBD2. This CDR3 contains 14 residues. The V and J ends lost 7 bases and 6 bases, in that order; junction bases with no gene match: 13. The germline V gene encodes CDR1 DFQATT and CDR2 SNEGSKA (reference sequence). The CDR3 loop is CSVRAPSGTTEQYF. The CDR3 DNA follows: TGCAGTGTTAGGGCCCCTAGCGGGACAACCGAGCAGTACTTC.

The genes are TRBV30 and TRBJ2-2, with D unresolved. V lost 0 bases and J 4 bases, leaving 9 bases between the germline ends. The CDR3 is 14 residues long. Per germline, CDR1 GTSNPN and CDR2 SVGIG (reference sequence). This CDR3 is CAWSVGPITGELFF. CDR3 nucleotides: TGTGCCTGGAGTGTTGGTCCGATCACCGGGGAGCTGTTTTTT.

This clonotype was detected ten times or more. The chain joins TRBV29-1 to TRBJ2-1; 14 nucleotides align to TRBD2. This CDR3 is 19 amino acids long. Unmatched junction bases numbered 13, after V lost 5 bases and J lost 1 base. From germline, CDR1 is SQVTM and CDR2 ANQGSEA. This CDR3 is CSVLRLAGGPLSSYNEQFF. CDR3 nucleotides: TGCAGCGTTCTTCGACTAGCGGGAGGGCCGTTAAGTTCCTACAATGAGCAGTTCTTC.

J is TRBJ1-1 and V is TRBV9, with D possibly matching TRBD1 (5 bases). CDR1 is SGDLS, CDR2 YYNGEE, per germline. Trimming pared 2 bases from V and 6 bases from J, leaving 11 bases between. The CDR3 runs 13 residues. The DNA for the CDR3 is TGTGCCAGCAGCGTCGGAACAGGCGCTGAAGCTTTCTTT. It encodes CASSVGTGAEAFF.

In this sample, this clonotype turned up many times. J is TRBJ2-7 and V is TRBV6-2 or TRBV6-3, with D unresolved. Trimming took off 4 bases at V and 2 bases at J, with 3 bases between the two ends. The CDR3 totals 11 residues. Germline V gene lookup returns CDR1 MNHEY and CDR2 SVGEGT. The CDR3 DNA is TGTGCCAGCAGTTTCACCTACGAGCAGTACTTC. It is translated as CASSFTYEQYF.

This clonotype was counted at least ten times. The chain employs TRBV12-3 or TRBV12-4 and TRBJ2-2, with D perhaps matching TRBD1 (5 bases). This CDR3 comprises 13 residues. With 9 bases removed from V and 2 bases from J, the gap between germline ends came to 10 bases. This CDR3 reads CARQDTNTGELFF. The CDR3 bases are TGTGCCAGGCAGGACACCAACACCGGGGAGCTGTTTTTT.

This sequence joins TRBV6-4 and TRBJ2-1; 11 bases align to TRBD2. This CDR3 spans 15 amino acids. Germline trimming cut 0 bases from V and 9 bases from J; bases unmatched to any gene: 4. CDR1 is MRHNA and CDR2 is SNTAGT in the germline V gene. CDR3 in DNA: TGTGCCAGCAGTGACTCTAGCGGGAGGGCCACTGAGCAGTTCTTC. Translated: CASSDSSGRATEQFF.

The chain joins TRBV4-3 to TRBJ2-7, with 8 nucleotides matching TRBD2. The V gene's germline CDR1 is LGHNA and CDR2 YSLEER. V lost 6 bases and J lost 2; bases outside the gene matches: 9. The CDR3 consists of 15 residues. CDR3: CASRKELADPYEQYF. CDR3 nucleotides: TGCGCCAGCAGGAAGGAACTAGCGGACCCCTACGAGCAGTACTTC.